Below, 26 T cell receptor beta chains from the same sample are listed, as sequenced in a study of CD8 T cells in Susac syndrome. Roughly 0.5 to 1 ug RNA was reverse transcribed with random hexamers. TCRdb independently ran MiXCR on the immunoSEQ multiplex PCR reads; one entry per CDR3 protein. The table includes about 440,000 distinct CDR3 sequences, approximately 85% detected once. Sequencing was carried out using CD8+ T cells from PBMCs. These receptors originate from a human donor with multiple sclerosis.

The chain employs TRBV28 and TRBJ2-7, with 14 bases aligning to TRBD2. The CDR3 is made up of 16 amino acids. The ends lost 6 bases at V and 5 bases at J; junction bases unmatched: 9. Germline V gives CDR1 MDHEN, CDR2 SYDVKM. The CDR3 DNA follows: TGTGCCAGCAGCTCGGGACTAGCGGGAGAGTACGACGAGCAGTACTTC. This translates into CASSSGLAGEYDEQYF. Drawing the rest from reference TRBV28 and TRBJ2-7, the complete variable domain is DVKVTQSSRYLVKRTGEKVFLECVQDMDHENMFWYRQDPGLGLRLIYFSYDVKMKEKGDIPEGYSVSREKKERFSLILESASTNQTSMYLCASSSGLAGEYDEQYFGPGTRLTVT.

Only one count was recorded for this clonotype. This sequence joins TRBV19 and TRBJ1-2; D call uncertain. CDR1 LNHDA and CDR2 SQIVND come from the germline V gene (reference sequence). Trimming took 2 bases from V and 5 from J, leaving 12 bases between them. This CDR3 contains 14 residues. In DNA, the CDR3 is TGTGCCAGTAGTATACAAAGACGGTCATATGGCTACACCTTC. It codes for CASSIQRRSYGYTF.

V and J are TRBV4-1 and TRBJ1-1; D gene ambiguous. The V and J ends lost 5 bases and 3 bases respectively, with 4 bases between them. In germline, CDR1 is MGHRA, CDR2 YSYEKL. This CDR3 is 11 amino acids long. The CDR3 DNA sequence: TGCGCCAGCAGCAAATACACTGAAGCTTTCTTT. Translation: CASSKYTEAFF.

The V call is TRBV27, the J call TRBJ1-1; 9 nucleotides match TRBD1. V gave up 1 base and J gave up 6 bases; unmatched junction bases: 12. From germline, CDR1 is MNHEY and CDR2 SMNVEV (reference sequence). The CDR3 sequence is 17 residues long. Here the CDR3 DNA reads TGTGCCAGCAGTTTATTCCCCCCGGGACAGGGTTTCGCTGAAGCTTTCTTT. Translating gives CASSLFPPGQGFAEAFF.

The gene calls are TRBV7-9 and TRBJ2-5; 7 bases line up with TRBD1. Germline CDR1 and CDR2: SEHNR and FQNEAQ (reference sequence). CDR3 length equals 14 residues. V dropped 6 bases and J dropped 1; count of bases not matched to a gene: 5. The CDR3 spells CASRTQGPQETQYF. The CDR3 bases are TGTGCCAGCAGAACACAGGGGCCCCAAGAGACCCAGTACTTC.

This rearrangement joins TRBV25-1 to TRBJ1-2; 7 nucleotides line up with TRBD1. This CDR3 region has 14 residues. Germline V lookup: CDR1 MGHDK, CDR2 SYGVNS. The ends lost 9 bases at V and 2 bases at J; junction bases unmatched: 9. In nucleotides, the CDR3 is TGTGCCAGTGGGCCGGGACAGAAAAACTATGGCTACACCTTC. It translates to CASGPGQKNYGYTF.

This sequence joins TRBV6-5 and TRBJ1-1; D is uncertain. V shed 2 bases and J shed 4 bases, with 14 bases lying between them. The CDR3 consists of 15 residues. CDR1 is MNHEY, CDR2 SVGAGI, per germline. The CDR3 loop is CASSYEALGGTEAFF. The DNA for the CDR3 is TGTGCCAGCAGTTACGAGGCACTGGGCGGCACTGAAGCTTTCTTT.

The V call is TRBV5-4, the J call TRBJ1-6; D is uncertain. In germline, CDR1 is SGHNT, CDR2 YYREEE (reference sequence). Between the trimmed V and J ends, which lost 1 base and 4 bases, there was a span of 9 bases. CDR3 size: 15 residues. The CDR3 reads CASSLNGFYNSPLHF. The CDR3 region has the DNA TGTGCCAGCAGCTTGAACGGCTTTTATAATTCACCCCTCCACTTT.

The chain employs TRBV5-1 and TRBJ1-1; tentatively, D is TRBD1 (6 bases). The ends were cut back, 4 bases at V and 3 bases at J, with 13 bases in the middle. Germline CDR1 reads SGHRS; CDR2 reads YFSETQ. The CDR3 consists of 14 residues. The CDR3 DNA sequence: TGCGCCAGCAGCCTTGGGGGGCTGGACACTGAAGCTTTCTTT. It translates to CASSLGGLDTEAFF.

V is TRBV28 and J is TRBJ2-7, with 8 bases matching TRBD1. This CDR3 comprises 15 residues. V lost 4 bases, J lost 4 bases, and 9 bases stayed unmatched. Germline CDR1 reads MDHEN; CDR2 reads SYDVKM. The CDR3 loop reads CASSWDRPSGYEQYF. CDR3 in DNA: TGTGCCAGCAGTTGGGACAGGCCTTCTGGTTACGAGCAGTACTTC.

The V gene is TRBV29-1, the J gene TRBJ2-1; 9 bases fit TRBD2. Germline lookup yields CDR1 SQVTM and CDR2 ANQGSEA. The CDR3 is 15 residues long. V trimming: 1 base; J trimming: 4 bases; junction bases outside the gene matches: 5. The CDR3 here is CSVEGIAGEYNEQFF. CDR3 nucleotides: TGCAGCGTTGAAGGCATAGCGGGGGAGTACAATGAGCAGTTCTTC.

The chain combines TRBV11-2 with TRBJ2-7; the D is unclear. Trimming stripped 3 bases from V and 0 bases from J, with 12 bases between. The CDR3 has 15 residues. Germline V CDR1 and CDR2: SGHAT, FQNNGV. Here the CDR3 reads CASSFFPGLSYEQYF. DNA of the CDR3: TGTGCCAGCAGCTTTTTCCCGGGCCTCTCCTACGAGCAGTACTTC. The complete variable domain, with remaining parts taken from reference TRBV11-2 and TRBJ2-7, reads EAGVAQSPRYKIIEKRQSVAFWCNPISGHATLYWYQQILGQGPKLLIQFQNNGVVDDSQLPKDRFSAERLKGVDSTLKIQPAKLEDSAVYLCASSFFPGLSYEQYFGPGTRLTVT.

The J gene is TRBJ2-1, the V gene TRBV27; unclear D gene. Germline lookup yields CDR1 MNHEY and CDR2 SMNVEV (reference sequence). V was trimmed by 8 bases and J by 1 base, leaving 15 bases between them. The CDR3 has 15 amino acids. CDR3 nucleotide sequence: TGTGCCAGCTGGCCCTTTATGAGTTCCTACAATGAGCAGTTCTTC. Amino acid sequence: CASWPFMSSYNEQFF.

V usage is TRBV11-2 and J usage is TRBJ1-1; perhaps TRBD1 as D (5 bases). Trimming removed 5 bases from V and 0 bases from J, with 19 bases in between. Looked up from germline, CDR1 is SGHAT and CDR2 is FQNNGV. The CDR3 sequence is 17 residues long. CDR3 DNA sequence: TGTGCCAGCAGCCGAGTAGCAGGGAGCATAATGAACACTGAAGCTTTCTTT. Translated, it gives CASSRVAGSIMNTEAFF.

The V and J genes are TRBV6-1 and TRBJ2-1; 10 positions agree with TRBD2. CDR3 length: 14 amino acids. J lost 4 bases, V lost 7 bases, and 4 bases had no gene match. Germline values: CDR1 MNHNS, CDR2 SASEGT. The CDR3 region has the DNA TGTGCCAGCAAAACAGCGGGAGGGTACAATGAGCAGTTCTTC. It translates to CASKTAGGYNEQFF.

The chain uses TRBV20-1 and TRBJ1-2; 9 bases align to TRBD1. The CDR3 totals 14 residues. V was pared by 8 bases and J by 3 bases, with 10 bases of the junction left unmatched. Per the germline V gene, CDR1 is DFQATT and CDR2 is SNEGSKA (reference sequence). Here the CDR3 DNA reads TGCAGTCCTCGTCGGGACAGGGACCACTATGGCTACACCTTC. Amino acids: CSPRRDRDHYGYTF.

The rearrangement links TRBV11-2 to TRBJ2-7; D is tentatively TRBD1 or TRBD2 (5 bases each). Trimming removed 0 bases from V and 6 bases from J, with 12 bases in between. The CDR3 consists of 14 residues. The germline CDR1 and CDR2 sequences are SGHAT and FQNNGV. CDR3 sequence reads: CASSLDSGPGEQYF. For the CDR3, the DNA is TGTGCCAGCAGCTTAGACTCGGGGCCTGGCGAGCAGTACTTC.

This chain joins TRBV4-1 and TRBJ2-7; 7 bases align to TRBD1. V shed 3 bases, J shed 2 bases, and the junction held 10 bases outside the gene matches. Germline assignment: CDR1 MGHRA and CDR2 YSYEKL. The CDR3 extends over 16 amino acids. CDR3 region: CASSQGISTGTYEQYF. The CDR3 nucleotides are TGCGCCAGCAGCCAGGGTATATCGACAGGGACCTACGAGCAGTACTTC.

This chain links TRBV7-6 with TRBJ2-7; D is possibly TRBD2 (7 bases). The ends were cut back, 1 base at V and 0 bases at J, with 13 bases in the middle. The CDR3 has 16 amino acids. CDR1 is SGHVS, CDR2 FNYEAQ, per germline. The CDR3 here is CASSLGEGDPSYEQYF. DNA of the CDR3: TGTGCCAGCAGCTTAGGGGAGGGGGATCCCTCCTACGAGCAGTACTTC. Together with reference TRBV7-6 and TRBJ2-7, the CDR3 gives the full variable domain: GAGVSQSPRYKVTKRGQDVALRCDPISGHVSLYWYRQALGQGPEFLTYFNYEAQQDKSGLPNDRFSAERPEGSISTLTIQRTEQRDSAMYRCASSLGEGDPSYEQYFGPGTRLTVT.

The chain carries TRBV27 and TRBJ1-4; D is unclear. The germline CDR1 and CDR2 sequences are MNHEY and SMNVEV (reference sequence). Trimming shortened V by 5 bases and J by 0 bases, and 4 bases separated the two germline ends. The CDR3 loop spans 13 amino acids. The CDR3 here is CASSQATNEKLFF. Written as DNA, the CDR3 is TGTGCCAGCAGTCAAGCAACTAATGAAAAACTGTTTTTT.

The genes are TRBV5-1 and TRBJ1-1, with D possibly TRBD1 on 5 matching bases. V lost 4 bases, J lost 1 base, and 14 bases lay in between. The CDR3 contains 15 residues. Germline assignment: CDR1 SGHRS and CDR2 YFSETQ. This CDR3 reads CASSVKAQGNTEAFF. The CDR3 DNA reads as TGCGCCAGCAGCGTTAAGGCCCAGGGGAACACTGAAGCTTTCTTT. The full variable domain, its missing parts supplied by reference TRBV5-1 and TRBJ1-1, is KAGVTQTPRYLIKTRGQQVTLSCSPISGHRSVSWYQQTPGQGLQFLFEYFSETQRNKGNFPGRFSGRQFSNSRSEMNVSTLELGDSALYLCASSVKAQGNTEAFFGQGTRLTVV.

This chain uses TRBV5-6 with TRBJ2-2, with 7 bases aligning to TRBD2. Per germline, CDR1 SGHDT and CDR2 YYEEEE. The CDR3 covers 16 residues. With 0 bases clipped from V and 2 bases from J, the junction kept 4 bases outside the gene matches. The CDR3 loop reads CASSLALAANTGELFF. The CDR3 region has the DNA TGTGCCAGCAGCTTGGCGCTAGCGGCTAACACCGGGGAGCTGTTTTTT.

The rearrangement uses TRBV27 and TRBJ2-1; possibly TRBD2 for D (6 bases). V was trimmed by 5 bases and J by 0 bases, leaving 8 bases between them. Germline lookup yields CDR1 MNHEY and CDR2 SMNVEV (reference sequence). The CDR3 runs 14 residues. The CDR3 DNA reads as TGTGCCAGCAGTCCGGGGGTCTCCTACAATGAGCAGTTCTTC. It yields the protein CASSPGVSYNEQFF.

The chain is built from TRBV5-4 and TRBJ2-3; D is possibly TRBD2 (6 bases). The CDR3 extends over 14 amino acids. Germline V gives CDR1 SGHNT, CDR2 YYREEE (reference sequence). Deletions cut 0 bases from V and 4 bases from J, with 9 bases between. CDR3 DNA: TGTGCCAGCAGCTTGGTCCGGGAGTCAGATACGCAGTATTTT. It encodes CASSLVRESDTQYF.

The CDR3 sequence is CASSFRPGRSDEQFF. DNA for the CDR3: TGTGCCAGCAGCTTCCGACCTGGTCGGAGCGATGAGCAGTTCTTC. This sequence joins TRBV7-8 and TRBJ2-1; D gene ambiguous. V was clipped by 3 bases and J by 8 bases, with 17 bases between them. Germline assignment: CDR1 SGHVS and CDR2 FQNEAQ. CDR3 size: 15 residues.

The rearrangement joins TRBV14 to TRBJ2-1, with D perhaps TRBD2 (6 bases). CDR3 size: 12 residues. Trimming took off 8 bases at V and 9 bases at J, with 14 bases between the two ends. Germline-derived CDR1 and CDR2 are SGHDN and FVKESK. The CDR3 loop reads CASGPGGVEQFF. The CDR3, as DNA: TGTGCCAGCGGCCCCGGGGGAGTTGAGCAGTTCTTC.